The subject of this entry is one TCR beta chain. Its antigen is still unknown. This record belongs to a study of cytomegalovirus exposure and HLA in healthy donors. Study summary: Researchers found that less than 90% of 350 to 500 genotyped donors fell within the Caucasian-associated ancestry cluster.

In the PCR, 60 Vbeta and 13 Jbeta primers were used. TCRdb's table, derived via immunoSEQ multiplex PCR, lists solely in-frame clones and lacks some. The data hold approximately 120,000 clones, with approximately 78% observed a single time. Broader study findings: Reports described diagnosis of cytomegalovirus status by the classifier as highly specific and sensitive. Data from an earlier analysis indicated that most TCR beta V segments were productive either about 87% or about 30% of the time. Across donors, most TCRs were seen rarely, yet some public ones were widespread.

Germline V gene lookup returns CDR1 SGHDT and CDR2 YYEEEE. The length of the CDR3 is 14 residues. With 2 bases removed from V and 7 bases from J, the gap between germline ends came to 10 bases. This clonotype was obtained from a young woman in good health and CMV-seronegative. V gene TRBV5-6 combines with J gene TRBJ1-6; a possible D gene is TRBD1 (6 bases). The sample comprised PBMCs. CDR3 coding DNA: TGTGCCAGCAGCTTAGGACAGATAAATTCACCCCTCCACTTT. This translates into CASSLGQINSPLHF.